Listed here is a single TCR beta chain. Its cognate antigen has yet to be identified. The CDR3 spans 12 residues, from the cysteine through the phenylalanine. The record lacks a DNA sequence. CDR1 LGHNT and CDR2 FRNRAP are derived from the germline V gene. These data belong to a study of CXCR3-negative and CXCR3-positive naive CD8 T cells (dated by TCRdb to between 2018 and 2020). Turning to the overall study: In total, about 150 million TRB reads were obtained, or roughly 1.5 +/- 0.3 million reads per library. Diversity and physicochemical repertoire analyses were performed on around ten donors pooled from two independent experiments. TRBV-TRBJ cluster analysis included naive subsets from five or six donors and memory cells from 3 donors. General findings and caveats noted by the study authors: Comparably high repertoire diversity was found in both naive subsets, whereas much lower repertoire diversity was found in memory CD8+ T cells. Compared with CXCR3-negative naive cells, CXCR3-positive naive cells had TRB CDR3s with higher hydrophobicity (lower Kidera factor 4), lower energy, and higher strength and volume indices. Freshly isolated PBMCs were used for most assays because CXCR3 expression partially decreased after cryopreservation. Naive CXCR3-negative and CXCR3-positive cells from the same donor showed similar TRBV-TRBJ usage, whereas memory cells showed distinct patterns. Because surface CD5, which has been linked to self-reactivity in mice, was comparable between naive subsets, TCR interaction strength was also inferred from TRB CDR3 physicochemical properties.

Each CD8+ T cell subset was flow-sorted in triplicate, and 300,000 to 350,000 cells per subset were placed directly into RLT lysis buffer. To exclude memory contaminants, naive CD8+ T cells were stringently defined as CD45RO-CCR7+CD27+CD95-. Peripheral blood mononuclear cells were isolated from buffy coats by standard density gradient centrifugation. A FACSAria III was used to flow-sort naive CXCR3-negative and CXCR3-positive CD8+ T cells. Total RNA was extracted from sorted cells with an RNeasy Mini Kit. TCRdb lists the instrument as NextSeq 550. The Human TCR Profiling Kit (MiLaboratory) was used to make UMI-labeled 5' RACE TRB cDNA libraries. cDNA synthesis used the entire amount of extracted RNA, and PCR amplification then used the entire amount of cDNA produced. Libraries were prepared in parallel using an identical number of PCR cycles. The original methods were these. With a minimum of two reads required per UMI, MIGEC and MiXCR pulled out about 50,000 +/- 10,000 unique UMI-labeled TRB cDNA molecules from each library. An average of approximately 40,000 +/- 10,000 functional in-frame TRB CDR3 nucleotide clonotypes without stop codons was found per library. After downsampling to 5000 UMI-labeled TRB molecules per sample, diversity metrics such as normalized Shannon-Wiener and Chao1 were calculated in VDJtools. VDJtools computed clonotype-size-weighted physicochemical properties of the central five CDR3 residues: interaction energy, strength, volume and Kidera factor 4. TCRdb reprocessed the reads and provides one entry for every CDR3 protein sequence; no DNA is given. These V and J calls originate from TCRdb's pipeline instead of the authors' own analysis. Per the sample table, the count is about 4,900 distinct CDR3 sequences. The leading ten clones occupy 2% to 3% of the sample.

Sequencing was performed on naive CXCR3+ CD8+ T cells from blood. Per the publication, the cell subset or site label means: CD45RO-CCR7+CD27+CD95- naive CD8+ T cells expressing CXCR3 (TNR3+). The sequence derives from a human donor in good health. Some clones in this sample may be carry-over from other donors' samples. In this chain, TRBV12-5 is recombined with TRBJ1-1. The CDR3 here reads CASSTDETEAFF.